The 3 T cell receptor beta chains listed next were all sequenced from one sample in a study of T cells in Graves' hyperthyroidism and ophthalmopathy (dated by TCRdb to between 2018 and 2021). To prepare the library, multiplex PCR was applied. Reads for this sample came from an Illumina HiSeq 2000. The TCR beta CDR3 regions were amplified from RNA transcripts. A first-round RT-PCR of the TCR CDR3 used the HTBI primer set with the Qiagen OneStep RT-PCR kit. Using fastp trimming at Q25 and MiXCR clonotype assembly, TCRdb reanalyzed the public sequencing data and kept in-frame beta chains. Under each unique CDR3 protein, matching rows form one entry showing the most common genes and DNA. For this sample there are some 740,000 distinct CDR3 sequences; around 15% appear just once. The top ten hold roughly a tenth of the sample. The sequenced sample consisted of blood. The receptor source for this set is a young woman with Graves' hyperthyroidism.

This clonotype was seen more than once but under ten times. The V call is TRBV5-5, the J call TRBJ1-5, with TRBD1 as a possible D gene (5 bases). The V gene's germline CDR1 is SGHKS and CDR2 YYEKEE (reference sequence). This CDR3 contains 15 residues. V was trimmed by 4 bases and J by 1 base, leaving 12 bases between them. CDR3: CASSTSDRSNQPQHF. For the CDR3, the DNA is TGTGCCAGCAGCACCTCCGACAGAAGCAATCAGCCCCAGCATTTT.

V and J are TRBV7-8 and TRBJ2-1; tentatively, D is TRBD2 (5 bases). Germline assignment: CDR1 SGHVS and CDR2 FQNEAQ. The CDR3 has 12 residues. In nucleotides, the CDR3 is TGTTTGACCGAGGGTCCTTACAATGAGCAGTTCTTC. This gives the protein CLTEGPYNEQFF.

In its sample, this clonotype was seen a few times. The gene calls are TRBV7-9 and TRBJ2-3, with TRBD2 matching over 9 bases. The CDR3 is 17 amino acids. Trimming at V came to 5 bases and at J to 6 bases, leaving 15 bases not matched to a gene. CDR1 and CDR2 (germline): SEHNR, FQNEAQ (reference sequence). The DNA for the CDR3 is TGTGCCAGCAGCACGAGGGTCACTAGCGGGTATAAGGATACGCAGTATTTT. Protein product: CASSTRVTSGYKDTQYF.